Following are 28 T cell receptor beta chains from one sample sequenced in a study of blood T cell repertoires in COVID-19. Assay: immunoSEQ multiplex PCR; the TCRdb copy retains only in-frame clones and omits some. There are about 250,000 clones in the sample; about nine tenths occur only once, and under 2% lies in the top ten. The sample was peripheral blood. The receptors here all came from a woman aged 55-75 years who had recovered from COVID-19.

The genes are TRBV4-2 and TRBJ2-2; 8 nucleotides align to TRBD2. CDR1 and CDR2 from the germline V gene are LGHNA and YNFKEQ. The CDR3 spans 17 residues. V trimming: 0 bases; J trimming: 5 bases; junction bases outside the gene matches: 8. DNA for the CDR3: TGTGCCAGCAGCCAAGATTGGACGGGGGGGCGGACCGGGGAGCTGTTTTTT. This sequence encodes CASSQDWTGGRTGELFF.

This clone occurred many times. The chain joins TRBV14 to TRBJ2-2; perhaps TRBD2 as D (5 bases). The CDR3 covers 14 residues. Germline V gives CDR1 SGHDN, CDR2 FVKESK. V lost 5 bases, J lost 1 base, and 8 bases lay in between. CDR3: CASSRAENTGELFF. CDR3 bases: TGTGCCAGCAGCAGAGCGGAGAACACCGGGGAGCTGTTTTTT.

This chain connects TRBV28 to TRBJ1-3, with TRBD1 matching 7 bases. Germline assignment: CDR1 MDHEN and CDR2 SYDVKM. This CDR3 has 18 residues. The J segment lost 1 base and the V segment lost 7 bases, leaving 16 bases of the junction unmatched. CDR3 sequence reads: CASTTGRQSGGSGNTIYF. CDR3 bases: TGTGCCAGCACGACAGGGAGGCAATCGGGAGGGTCTGGAAACACCATATATTTT.

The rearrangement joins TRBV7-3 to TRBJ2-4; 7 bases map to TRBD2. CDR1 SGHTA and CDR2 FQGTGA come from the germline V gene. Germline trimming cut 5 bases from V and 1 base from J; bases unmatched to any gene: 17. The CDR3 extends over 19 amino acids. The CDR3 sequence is CASSPRLATGEGAKNIQYF. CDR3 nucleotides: TGTGCCAGCAGCCCCCGACTAGCCACCGGGGAAGGGGCCAAAAACATTCAGTACTTC.

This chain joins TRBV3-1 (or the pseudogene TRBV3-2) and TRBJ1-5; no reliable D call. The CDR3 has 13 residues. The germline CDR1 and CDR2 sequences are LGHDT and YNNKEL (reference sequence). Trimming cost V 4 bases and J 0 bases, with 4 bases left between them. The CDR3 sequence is CASSPYSNQPQHF. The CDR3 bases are TGTGCCAGCAGCCCCTATAGCAATCAGCCCCAGCATTTT.

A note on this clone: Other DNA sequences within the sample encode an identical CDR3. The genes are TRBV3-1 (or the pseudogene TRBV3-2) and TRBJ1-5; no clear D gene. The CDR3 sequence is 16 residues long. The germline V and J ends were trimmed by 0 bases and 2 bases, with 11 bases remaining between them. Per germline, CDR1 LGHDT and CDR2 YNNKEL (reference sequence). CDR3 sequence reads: CASSQDSRGGNQPQHF. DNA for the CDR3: TGTGCCAGCAGCCAAGATTCCCGGGGTGGCAATCAGCCCCAGCATTTT.

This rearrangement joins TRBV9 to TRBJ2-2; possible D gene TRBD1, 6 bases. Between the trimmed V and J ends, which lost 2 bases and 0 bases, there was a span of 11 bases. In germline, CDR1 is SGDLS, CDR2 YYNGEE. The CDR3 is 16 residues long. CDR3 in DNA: TGTGCCAGCAGCGTTTTCCAGGGGCCGAACACCGGGGAGCTGTTTTTT. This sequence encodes CASSVFQGPNTGELFF. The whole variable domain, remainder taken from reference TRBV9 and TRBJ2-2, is DSGVTQTPKHLITATGQRVTLRCSPRSGDLSVYWYQQSLDQGLQFLIQYYNGEERAKGNILERFSAQQFPDLHSELNLSSLELGDSALYFCASSVFQGPNTGELFFGEGSRLTVL.

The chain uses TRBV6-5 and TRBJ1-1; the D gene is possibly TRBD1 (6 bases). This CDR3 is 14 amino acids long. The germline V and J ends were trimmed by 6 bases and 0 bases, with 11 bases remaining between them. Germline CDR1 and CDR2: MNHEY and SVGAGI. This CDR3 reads CASRSQGLNTEAFF. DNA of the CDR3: TGTGCCAGCAGGTCTCAGGGGTTGAACACTGAAGCTTTCTTT.

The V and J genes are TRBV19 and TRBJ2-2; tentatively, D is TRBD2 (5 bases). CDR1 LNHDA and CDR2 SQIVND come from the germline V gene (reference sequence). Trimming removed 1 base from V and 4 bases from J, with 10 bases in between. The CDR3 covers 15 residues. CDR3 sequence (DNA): TGTGCCAGTAGTATAGCGGTTGGGAGCACCGGGGAGCTGTTTTTT. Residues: CASSIAVGSTGELFF.

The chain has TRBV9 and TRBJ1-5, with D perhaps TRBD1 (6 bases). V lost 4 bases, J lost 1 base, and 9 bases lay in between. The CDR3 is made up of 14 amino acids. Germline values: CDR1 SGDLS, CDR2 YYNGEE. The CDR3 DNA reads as TGTGCCAGCAGCAGACAGGAAAGCAATCAGCCCCAGCATTTT. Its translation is CASSRQESNQPQHF.

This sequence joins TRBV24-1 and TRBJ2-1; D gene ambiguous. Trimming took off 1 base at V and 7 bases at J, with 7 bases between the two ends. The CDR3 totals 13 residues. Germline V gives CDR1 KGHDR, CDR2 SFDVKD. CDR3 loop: CATSDLEPNEQFF. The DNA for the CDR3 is TGTGCCACCAGTGATTTAGAGCCGAATGAGCAGTTCTTC.

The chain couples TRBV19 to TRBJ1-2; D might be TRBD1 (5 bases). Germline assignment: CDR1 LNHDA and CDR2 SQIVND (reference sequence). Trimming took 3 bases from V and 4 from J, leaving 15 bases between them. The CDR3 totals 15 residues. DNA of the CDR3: TGTGCCAGTAGTATTTCGGGCAGGGCCCTCTATGGCTACACCTTC. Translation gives CASSISGRALYGYTF.

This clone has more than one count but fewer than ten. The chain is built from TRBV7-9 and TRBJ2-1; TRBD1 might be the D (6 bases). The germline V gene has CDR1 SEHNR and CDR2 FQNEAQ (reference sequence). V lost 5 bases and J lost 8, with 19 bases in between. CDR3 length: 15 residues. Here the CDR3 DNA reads TGTGCCAGCAGCCCAGAGGGGGACCCTCGTGATGAGCAGTTCTTC. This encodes CASSPEGDPRDEQFF.

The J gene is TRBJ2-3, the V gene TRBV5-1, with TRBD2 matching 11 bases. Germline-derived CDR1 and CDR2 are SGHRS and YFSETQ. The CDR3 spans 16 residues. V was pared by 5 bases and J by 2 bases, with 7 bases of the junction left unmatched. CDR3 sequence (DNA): TGCGCCAGCAGACCTGTAGCGGGGGGGATCACAGATACGCAGTATTTT. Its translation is CASRPVAGGITDTQYF.

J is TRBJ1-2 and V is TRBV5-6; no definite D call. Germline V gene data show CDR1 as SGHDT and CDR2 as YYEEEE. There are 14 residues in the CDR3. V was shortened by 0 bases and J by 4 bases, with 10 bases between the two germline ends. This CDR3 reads CASSLVEGRYGYTF. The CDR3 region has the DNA TGTGCCAGCAGCTTGGTGGAGGGCCGCTATGGCTACACCTTC.

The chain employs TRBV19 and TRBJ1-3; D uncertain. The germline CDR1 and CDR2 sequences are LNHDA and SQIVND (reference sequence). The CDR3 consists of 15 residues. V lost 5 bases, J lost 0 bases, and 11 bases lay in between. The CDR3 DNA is TGTGCCAGTAGTTTCCAGGCCCTCTCTGGAAACACCATATATTTT. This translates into CASSFQALSGNTIYF.

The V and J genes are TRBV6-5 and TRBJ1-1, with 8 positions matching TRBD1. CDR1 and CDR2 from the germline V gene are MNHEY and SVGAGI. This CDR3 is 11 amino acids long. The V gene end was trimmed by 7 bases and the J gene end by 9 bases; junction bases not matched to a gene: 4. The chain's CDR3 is CASTRQGQAFF. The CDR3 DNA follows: TGTGCCAGCACACGACAGGGGCAAGCTTTCTTT.

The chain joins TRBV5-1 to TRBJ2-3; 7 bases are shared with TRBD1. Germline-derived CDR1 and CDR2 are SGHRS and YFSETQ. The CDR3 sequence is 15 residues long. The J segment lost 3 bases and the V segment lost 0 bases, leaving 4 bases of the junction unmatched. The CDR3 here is CASSLAQGSTDTQYF. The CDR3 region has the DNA TGCGCCAGCAGCTTGGCACAGGGGAGTACAGATACGCAGTATTTT. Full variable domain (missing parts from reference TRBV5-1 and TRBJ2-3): KAGVTQTPRYLIKTRGQQVTLSCSPISGHRSVSWYQQTPGQGLQFLFEYFSETQRNKGNFPGRFSGRQFSNSRSEMNVSTLELGDSALYLCASSLAQGSTDTQYFGPGTRLTVL.

CDR3 bases: TGTGCCAGTAGTGAGCAGCTCCGGGGGACCAATCAGCCCCAGCATTTT. Amino acids: CASSEQLRGTNQPQHF. The chain has TRBV19 and TRBJ1-5, with a tentative D call TRBD1 (5 bases). V was pared by 5 bases and J by 3 bases, with 17 bases between. The germline V gene encodes CDR1 LNHDA and CDR2 SQIVND (reference sequence). The CDR3 sequence is 16 residues long. The entire variable domain, with the rest obtained from reference TRBV19 and TRBJ1-5, is as follows: DGGITQSPKYLFRKEGQNVTLSCEQNLNHDAMYWYRQDPGQGLRLIYYSQIVNDFQKGDIAEGYSVSREKKESFPLTVTSAQKNPTAFYLCASSEQLRGTNQPQHFGDGTRLSIL.

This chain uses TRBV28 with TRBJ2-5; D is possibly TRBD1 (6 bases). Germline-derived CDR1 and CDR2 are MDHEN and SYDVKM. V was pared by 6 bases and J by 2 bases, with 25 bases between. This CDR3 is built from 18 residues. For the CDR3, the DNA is TGTGCCAGCAGCTCAGGGAGAACCGGGACATGGGGGCAAGAGACCCAGTACTTC. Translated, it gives CASSSGRTGTWGQETQYF. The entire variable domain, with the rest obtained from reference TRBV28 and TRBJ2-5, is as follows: DVKVTQSSRYLVKRTGEKVFLECVQDMDHENMFWYRQDPGLGLRLIYFSYDVKMKEKGDIPEGYSVSREKKERFSLILESASTNQTSMYLCASSSGRTGTWGQETQYFGPGTRLLVL.

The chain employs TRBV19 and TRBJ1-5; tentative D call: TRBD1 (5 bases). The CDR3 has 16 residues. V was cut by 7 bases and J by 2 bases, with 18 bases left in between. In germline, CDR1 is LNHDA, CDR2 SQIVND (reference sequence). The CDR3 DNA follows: TGTGCCAGTATAACACAGGTCTCCCCCGGCAATCAGCCCCAGCATTTT. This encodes CASITQVSPGNQPQHF. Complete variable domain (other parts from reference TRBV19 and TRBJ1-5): DGGITQSPKYLFRKEGQNVTLSCEQNLNHDAMYWYRQDPGQGLRLIYYSQIVNDFQKGDIAEGYSVSREKKESFPLTVTSAQKNPTAFYLCASITQVSPGNQPQHFGDGTRLSIL.

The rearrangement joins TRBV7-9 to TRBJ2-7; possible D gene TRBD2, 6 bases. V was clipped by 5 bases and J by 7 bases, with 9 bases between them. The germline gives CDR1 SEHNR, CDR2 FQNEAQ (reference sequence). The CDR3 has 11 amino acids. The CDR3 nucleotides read TGTGCCAGCAGCCCACGGGAGGAGCAGTACTTC. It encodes CASSPREEQYF.

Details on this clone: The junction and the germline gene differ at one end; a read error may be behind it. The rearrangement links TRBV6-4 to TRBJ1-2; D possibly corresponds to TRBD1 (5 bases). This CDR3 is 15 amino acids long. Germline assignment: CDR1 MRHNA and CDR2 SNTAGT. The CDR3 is CASSPEGGTNYGYTF. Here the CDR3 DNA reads TGTGCCAGCAGCCCAGAGGGAGGGACTAATTATGGCTACACCTTC.

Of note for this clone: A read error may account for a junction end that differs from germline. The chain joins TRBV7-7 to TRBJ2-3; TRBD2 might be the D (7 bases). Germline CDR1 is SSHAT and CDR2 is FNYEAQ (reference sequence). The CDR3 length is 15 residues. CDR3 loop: CASSLARGPANTQYF. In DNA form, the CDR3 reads TGTGCTAGCAGCTTAGCGCGGGGGCCCGCGAATACGCAGTATTTT. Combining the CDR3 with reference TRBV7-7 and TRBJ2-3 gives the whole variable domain GAGVSQSPRYKVTKRGQDVTLRCDPISSHATLYWYQQALGQGPEFLTYFNYEAQPDKSGLPSDRFSAERPEGSISTLTIQRTEQRDSAMYRCASSLARGPANTQYFGPGTRLTVL.

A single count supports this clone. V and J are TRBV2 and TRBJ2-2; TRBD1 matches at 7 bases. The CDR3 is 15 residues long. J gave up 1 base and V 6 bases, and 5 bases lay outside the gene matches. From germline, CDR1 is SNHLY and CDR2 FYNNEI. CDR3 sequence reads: CASRFGTENTGELFF. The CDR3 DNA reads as TGTGCCAGCAGATTTGGGACAGAGAACACCGGGGAGCTGTTTTTT.

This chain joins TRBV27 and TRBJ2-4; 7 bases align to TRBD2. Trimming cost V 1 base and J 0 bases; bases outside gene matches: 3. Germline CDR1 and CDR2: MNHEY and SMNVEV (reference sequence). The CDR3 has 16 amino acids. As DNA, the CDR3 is TGTGCCAGCAGTTTATGGGGGGGTGGAGCCAAAAACATTCAGTACTTC. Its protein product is CASSLWGGGAKNIQYF.

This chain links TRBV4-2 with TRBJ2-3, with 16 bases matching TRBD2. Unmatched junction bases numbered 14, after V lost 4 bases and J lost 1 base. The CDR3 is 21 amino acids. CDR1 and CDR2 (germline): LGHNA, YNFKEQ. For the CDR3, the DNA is TGTGCCAGCAGCCGGTTTGTGGGACTAGCGGGGGGGCGGGAAGGCACAGATACGCAGTATTTT. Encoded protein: CASSRFVGLAGGREGTDTQYF.

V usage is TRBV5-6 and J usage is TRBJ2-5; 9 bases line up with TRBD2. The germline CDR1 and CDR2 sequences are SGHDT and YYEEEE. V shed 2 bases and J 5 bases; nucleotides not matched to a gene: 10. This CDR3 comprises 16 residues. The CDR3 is CASSLSSGVTRETQYF. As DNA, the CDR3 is TGTGCCAGCAGCTTATCTAGCGGGGTGACGAGGGAGACCCAGTACTTC.